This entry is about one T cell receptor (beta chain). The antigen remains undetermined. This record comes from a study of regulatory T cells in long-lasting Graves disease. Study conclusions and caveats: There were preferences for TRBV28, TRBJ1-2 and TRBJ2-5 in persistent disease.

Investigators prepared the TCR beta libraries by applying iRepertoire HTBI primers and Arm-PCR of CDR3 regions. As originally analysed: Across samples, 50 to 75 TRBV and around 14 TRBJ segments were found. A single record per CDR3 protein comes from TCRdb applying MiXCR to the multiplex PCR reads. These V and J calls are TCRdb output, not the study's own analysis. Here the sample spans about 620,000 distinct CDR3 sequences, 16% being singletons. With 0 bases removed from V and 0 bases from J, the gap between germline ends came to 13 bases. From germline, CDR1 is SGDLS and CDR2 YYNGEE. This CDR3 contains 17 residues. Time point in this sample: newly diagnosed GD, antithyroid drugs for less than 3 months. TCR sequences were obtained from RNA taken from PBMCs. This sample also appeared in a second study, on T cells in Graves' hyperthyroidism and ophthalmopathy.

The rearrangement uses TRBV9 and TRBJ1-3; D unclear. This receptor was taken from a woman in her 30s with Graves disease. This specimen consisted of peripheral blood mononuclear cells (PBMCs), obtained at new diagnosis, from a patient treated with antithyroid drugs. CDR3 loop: CASSVDLGGGSGNTIYF. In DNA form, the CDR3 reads TGTGCCAGCAGCGTAGATCTGGGAGGCGGCTCTGGAAACACCATATATTTT.